The 9 T cell receptor beta chains given below trace back to one sample, sequenced in a study of T cells after posttransplantation cyclophosphamide. Data came from immunoSEQ multiplex PCR; TCRdb stores just in-frame clones and leaves some out. The table lists approximately 40,000 clones, with no singletons. The sample was PBMCs. The receptors originated from a man aged 35 to 55 in good health, CMV-negative, and a related stem cell transplant donor.

This clone was counted at least ten times. Written as DNA, the CDR3 is TGTGCCAGCAGCTTGGCCCAGGGCTCAGCTTTCTTT. Amino acids: CASSLAQGSAFF. The chain is built from TRBV5-5 and TRBJ1-1, with D tentatively TRBD1 (5 bases). Germline CDR1 reads SGHKS; CDR2 reads YYEKEE (reference sequence). The CDR3 is 12 amino acids. V gave up 0 bases and J gave up 10 bases, with 10 bases separating them.

This clone came up a few times. V is TRBV9 and J is TRBJ2-3; TRBD1 matches 9 bases. CDR1 and CDR2 (germline): SGDLS, YYNGEE. V gave up 3 bases and J gave up 13 bases; unmatched junction bases: 12. This CDR3 has 14 residues. This CDR3 reads CASSAGTGIRRKYF. Written as DNA, the CDR3 is TGTGCCAGCAGCGCCGGGACAGGGATAAGGAGAAAGTATTTT.

This clone has ten or more counts. This rearrangement joins TRBV7-2 to TRBJ1-3; D is undetermined. Per germline, CDR1 SGHTA and CDR2 FQGNSA. The CDR3 extends over 14 amino acids. V was cut by 5 bases and J by 4 bases, with 12 bases left in between. CDR3 coding DNA: TGTGCCAGCAGCCCAGGAACCACGGGAAACACCATATATTTT. Translated: CASSPGTTGNTIYF.

This clone was observed many times. The rearrangement links TRBV19 to TRBJ1-5, with a weak D call TRBD1 (5 bases). V dropped 7 bases and J dropped 4 bases, with 17 bases sitting between them. Germline CDR1 reads LNHDA; CDR2 reads SQIVND (reference sequence). The CDR3 loop spans 15 amino acids. CDR3 sequence reads: CASNPRAGLNQPQHF. CDR3 bases: TGTGCCAGTAACCCCAGGGCAGGGCTAAATCAGCCCCAGCATTTT.

There are many counts of this clone. The chain links TRBV7-7 to TRBJ2-1, with D tentatively TRBD2 (5 bases). Germline-derived CDR1 and CDR2 are SSHAT and FNYEAQ (reference sequence). The CDR3 extends over 15 amino acids. Trimming cost V 1 base and J 7 bases, with 14 bases left between them. In nucleotides, the CDR3 is TGTGCCAGCAGCTTAGGAGGACCGGGAATTAATGAGCAGTTCTTC. This sequence encodes CASSLGGPGINEQFF.

At least ten counts were recorded for this clone. V gene TRBV2 combines with J gene TRBJ2-1; tentative D call: TRBD2 (5 bases). V lost 6 bases and J 5 bases, leaving 11 bases between the germline ends. Germline CDR1 SNHLY, CDR2 FYNNEI. This CDR3 spans 13 amino acids. For the CDR3, the DNA is TGTGCCAGCAGGGTGGACGGGAACAATGAGCAGTTCTTC. It codes for CASRVDGNNEQFF.

The table lists this clone with many counts. The chain links TRBV19 to TRBJ1-1; D not resolved. CDR1 and CDR2 from the germline V gene are LNHDA and SQIVND (reference sequence). This CDR3 is 13 amino acids long. Trimming cost V 4 bases and J 5 bases, with 11 bases left between them. The chain's CDR3 is CASSTSQETEAFF. CDR3 nucleotides: TGTGCCAGTAGTACAAGCCAGGAAACTGAAGCTTTCTTT.

This clone was picked up many times. The chain uses TRBV4-2 and TRBJ1-2; tentative D call: TRBD1 (5 bases). Per germline, CDR1 LGHNA and CDR2 YNFKEQ. The length of the CDR3 is 17 residues. With 2 bases removed from V and 8 bases from J, the gap between germline ends came to 24 bases. CDR3 residues: CASSQPAETAGVGGYTF. The CDR3 DNA reads TGTGCCAGCAGCCAACCTGCCGAGACAGCCGGAGTAGGGGGCTACACCTTC.

This clone was counted ten times or more. This chain connects TRBV18 to TRBJ2-3, with D unresolved. Trimming cost V 2 bases and J 3 bases, with 6 bases left between them. The length of the CDR3 is 13 residues. Germline CDR1 reads KGHSH; CDR2 reads LQKENI. The CDR3 nucleotides read TGTGCCAGCTCACCAACGCAGACAGATACGCAGTATTTT. Its protein product is CASSPTQTDTQYF.